This passage covers 2 T cell receptor beta chains from one sample sequenced in a study of blood T cell repertoires in COVID-19. Repertoires were generated with immunoSEQ multiplex PCR, while TCRdb's copy carries only in-frame clones and drops some. This repertoire shows just under 85,000 clones, about 86% found once; its top ten account for approximately 15%. The specimen was peripheral blood. The receptors stem from an older woman with acute or convalescent COVID-19.

This chain links TRBV3-1 (or the pseudogene TRBV3-2) with TRBJ1-1; 7 bases match TRBD1. The CDR3 runs to 16 residues. V shed 0 bases and J 5 bases; nucleotides not matched to a gene: 9. Germline-derived CDR1 and CDR2 are LGHDT and YNNKEL (reference sequence). CDR3 nucleotides: TGTGCCAGCAGCCAAGATATTTTGACAGGGAGGACTGAAGCTTTCTTT. It yields the protein CASSQDILTGRTEAFF.

The chain joins TRBV10-3 to TRBJ2-7, with 11 positions matching TRBD2. V shed 10 bases and J 4 bases; nucleotides not matched to a gene: 3. The CDR3 is made up of 12 amino acids. Germline CDR1 and CDR2: ENHRY and SYGVKD. CDR3 protein: CASRLAGYEQYF. In nucleotides, the CDR3 is TGTGCCAGCAGACTAGCGGGGTACGAGCAGTACTTC.